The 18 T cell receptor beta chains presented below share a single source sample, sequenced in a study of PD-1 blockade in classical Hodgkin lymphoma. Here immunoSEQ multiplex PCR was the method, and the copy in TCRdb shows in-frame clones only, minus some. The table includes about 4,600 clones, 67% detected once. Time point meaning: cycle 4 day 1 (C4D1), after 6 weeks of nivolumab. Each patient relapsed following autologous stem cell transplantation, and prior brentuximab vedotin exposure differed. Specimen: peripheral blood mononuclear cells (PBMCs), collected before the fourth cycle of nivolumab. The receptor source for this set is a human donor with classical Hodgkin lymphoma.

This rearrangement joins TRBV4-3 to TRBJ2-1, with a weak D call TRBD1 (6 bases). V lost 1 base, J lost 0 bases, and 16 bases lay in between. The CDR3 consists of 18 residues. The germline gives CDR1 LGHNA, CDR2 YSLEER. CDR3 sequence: CASSQGPGAPGSYNEQFF. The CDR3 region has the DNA TGCGCCAGCAGCCAAGGACCAGGGGCCCCCGGCTCCTACAATGAGCAGTTCTTC.

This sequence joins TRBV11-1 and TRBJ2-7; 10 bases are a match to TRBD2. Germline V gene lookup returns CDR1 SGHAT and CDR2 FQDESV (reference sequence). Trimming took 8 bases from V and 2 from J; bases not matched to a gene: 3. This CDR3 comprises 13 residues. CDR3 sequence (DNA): TGTGCCAGCCGACTAGCGGGTACCTACGAGCAGTACTTC. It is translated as CASRLAGTYEQYF.

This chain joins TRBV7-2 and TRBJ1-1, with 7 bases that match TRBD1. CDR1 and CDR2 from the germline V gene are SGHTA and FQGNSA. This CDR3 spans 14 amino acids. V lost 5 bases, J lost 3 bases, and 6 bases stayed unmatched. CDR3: CASSRDRWDTEAFF. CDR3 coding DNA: TGTGCCAGCAGCAGGGACAGATGGGACACTGAAGCTTTCTTT.

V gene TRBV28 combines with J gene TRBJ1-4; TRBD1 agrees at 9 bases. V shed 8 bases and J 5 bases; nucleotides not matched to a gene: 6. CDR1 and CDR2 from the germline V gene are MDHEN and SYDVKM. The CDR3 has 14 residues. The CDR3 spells CASRDRVRNEKLFF. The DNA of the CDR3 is TGTGCCAGCCGGGACAGGGTCCGGAATGAAAAACTGTTTTTT.

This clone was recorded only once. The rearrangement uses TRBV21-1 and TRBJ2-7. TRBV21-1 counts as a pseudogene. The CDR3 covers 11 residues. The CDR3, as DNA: TGTGCCAGCAGCAAATGGTGCATGCAGTACTTC. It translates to CASSKWCMQYF.

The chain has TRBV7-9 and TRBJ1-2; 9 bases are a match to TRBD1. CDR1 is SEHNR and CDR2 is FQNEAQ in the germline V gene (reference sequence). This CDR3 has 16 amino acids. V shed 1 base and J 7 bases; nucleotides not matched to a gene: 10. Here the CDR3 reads CASSLGRGTGTSGYTF. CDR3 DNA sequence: TGTGCCAGCAGCTTAGGTCGCGGGACAGGGACCTCTGGCTACACCTTC.

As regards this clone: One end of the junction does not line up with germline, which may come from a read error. DNA for the CDR3: TGTGCCATTAGTGCTGGGGCCAACGTCCTGACTTTC. This encodes CAISAGANVLTF. This sequence joins TRBV10-3 and TRBJ2-6; no reliable D call. There are 12 residues in the CDR3. Germline V gene sequence: CDR1 ENHRY, CDR2 SYGVKD.

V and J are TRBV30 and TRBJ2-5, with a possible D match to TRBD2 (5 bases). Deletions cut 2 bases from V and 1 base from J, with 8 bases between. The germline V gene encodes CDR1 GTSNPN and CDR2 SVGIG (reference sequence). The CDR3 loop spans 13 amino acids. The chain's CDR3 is CAWSWRPQETQYF. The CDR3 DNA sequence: TGTGCCTGGAGTTGGAGGCCCCAAGAGACCCAGTACTTC. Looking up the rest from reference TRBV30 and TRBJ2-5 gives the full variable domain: SQTIHQWPATLVQPVGSPLSLECTVEGTSNPNLYWYRQAAGRGLQLLFYSVGIGQISSEVPQNLSASRPQDRQFILSSKKLLLSDSGFYLCAWSWRPQETQYFGPGTRLLVL.

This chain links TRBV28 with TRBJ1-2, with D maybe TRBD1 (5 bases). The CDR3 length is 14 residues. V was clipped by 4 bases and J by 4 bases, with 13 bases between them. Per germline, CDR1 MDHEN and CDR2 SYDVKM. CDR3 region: CASSWGEFGYGYTF. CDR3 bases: TGTGCCAGCAGTTGGGGGGAGTTTGGCTATGGCTACACCTTC.

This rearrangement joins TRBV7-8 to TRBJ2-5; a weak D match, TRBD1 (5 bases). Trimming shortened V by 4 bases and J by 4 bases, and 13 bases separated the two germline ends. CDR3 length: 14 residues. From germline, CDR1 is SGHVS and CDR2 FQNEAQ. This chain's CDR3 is CASSWGRGRETQYF. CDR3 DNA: TGTGCCAGCAGCTGGGGTAGGGGTAGAGAGACCCAGTACTTC.

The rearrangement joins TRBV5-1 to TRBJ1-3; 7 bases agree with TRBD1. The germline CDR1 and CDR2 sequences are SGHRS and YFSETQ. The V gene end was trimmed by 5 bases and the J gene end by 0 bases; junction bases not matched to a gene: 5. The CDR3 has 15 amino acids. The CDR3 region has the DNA TGCGCCAGCAGACCGACAGGGAGCTCTGGAAACACCATATATTTT. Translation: CASRPTGSSGNTIYF.

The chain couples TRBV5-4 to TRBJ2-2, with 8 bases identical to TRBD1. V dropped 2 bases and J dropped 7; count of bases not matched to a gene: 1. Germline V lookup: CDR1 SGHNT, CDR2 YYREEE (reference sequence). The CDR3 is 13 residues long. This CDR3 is CASSLTGGGELFF. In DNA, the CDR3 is TGTGCCAGCAGCTTAACAGGGGGCGGGGAGCTGTTTTTT.

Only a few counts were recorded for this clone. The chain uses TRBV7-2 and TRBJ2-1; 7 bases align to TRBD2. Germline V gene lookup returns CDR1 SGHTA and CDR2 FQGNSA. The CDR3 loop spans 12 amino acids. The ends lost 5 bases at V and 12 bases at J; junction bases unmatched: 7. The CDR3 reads CASSPGGTPQFF. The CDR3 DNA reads TGTGCCAGCAGCCCCGGGGGGACCCCGCAGTTCTTC.

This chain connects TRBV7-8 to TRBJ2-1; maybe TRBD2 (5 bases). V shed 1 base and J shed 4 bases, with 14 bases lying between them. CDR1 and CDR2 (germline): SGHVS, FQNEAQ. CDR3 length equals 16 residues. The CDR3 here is CASSLVTASLYNEQFF. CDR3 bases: TGTGCCAGCAGCTTAGTGACTGCTAGCCTTTACAATGAGCAGTTCTTC.

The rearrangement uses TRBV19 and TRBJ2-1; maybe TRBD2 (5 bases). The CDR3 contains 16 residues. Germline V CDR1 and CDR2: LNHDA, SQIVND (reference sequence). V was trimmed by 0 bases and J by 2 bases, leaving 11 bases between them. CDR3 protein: CASSIDREGAYNEQFF. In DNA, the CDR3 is TGTGCCAGTAGTATAGACCGGGAAGGTGCCTACAATGAGCAGTTCTTC.

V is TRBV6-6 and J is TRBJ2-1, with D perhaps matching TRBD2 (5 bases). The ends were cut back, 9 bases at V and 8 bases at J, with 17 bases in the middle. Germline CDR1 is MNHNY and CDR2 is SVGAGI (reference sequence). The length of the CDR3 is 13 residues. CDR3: CASSRPGVDEQFF. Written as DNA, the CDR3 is TGTGCCAGTTCTAGACCCGGGGTTGATGAGCAGTTCTTC.

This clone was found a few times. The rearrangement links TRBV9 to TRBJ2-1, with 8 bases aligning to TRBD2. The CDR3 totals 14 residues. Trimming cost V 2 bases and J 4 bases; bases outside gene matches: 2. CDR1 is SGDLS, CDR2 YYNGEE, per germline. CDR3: CASSVSGGYNEQFF. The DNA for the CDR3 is TGTGCCAGCAGCGTGAGCGGGGGATACAATGAGCAGTTCTTC.

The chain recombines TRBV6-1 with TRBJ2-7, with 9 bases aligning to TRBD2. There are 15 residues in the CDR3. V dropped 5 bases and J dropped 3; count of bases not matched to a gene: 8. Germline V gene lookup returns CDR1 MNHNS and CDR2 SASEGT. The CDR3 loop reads CASSFSGRVLYEQYF. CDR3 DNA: TGTGCCAGCAGTTTTAGCGGGAGAGTGCTCTACGAGCAGTACTTC.